This passage covers 15 T cell receptor beta chains from one sample sequenced in a study of Ad26.COV2.S vaccination and SARS-CoV-2 variants. The treatment is: about 20 received Ad26.COV2.S at low or high dose, single or two shots; a few received placebo; per-sample allocation not given. The study sampled participants on day 63 after the first vaccine or placebo injection. Profiled with immunoSEQ multiplex PCR; TCRdb holds only in-frame clones, not every one. The table records around 250,000 clones, about 90% of them present only once. Material: peripheral blood, obtained in a trial of Ad26.COV2.S vaccine versus placebo. All receptors come from a person between 18 and 59 years old who received the Ad26.COV2.S COVID-19 vaccine or a placebo.

The rearrangement joins TRBV29-1 to TRBJ1-2, with 7 bases matching TRBD1. The germline CDR1 and CDR2 sequences are SQVTM and ANQGSEA. The CDR3 is 11 amino acids. Trimming at V came to 3 bases and at J to 6 bases, leaving 1 base not matched to a gene. The CDR3 spells CSVDRGDGYTF. The CDR3 bases are TGCAGCGTTGACAGGGGGGATGGCTACACCTTC.

In nucleotides, the CDR3 is TGTGCCAGCATCGGCCCACTCTACGAGCAGTACTTC. Its translation: CASIGPLYEQYF. The chain recombines TRBV6-7 with TRBJ2-7, with D unclear. TRBV6-7 falls under the ORF class, with uncertain function. The CDR3 length is 12 residues. The V gene lost 7 bases and the J gene lost 3 bases, with 10 bases spanning the gap.

The genes are TRBV27 and TRBJ2-3, with TRBD2 matching 8 bases. V lost 0 bases, J lost 3 bases, and 5 bases stayed unmatched. The germline V gene has CDR1 MNHEY and CDR2 SMNVEV (reference sequence). The CDR3 is 16 residues long. CDR3 amino acids: CASSLSLAGPTDTQYF. CDR3 nucleotides: TGTGCCAGCAGTTTATCCCTAGCGGGTCCGACAGATACGCAGTATTTT.

The chain has TRBV7-9 and TRBJ1-4, with 7 bases matching TRBD1. The CDR3 spans 15 residues. Germline V lookup: CDR1 SEHNR, CDR2 FQNEAQ (reference sequence). Unmatched junction bases numbered 8, after V lost 5 bases and J lost 5 bases. The CDR3 nucleotides are TGTGCCAGCAGCCCGAGCGCAGGGGGGAATGAAAAACTGTTTTTT. Translated, it gives CASSPSAGGNEKLFF.

The rearrangement uses TRBV6-2 or TRBV6-3 and TRBJ2-7, with unresolved D. The germline V gene has CDR1 MNHEY and CDR2 SVGEGT. The CDR3 is 13 residues long. V was shortened by 6 bases and J by 3 bases, with 12 bases between the two germline ends. The CDR3 spells CASSQTIRYEQYF. CDR3 nucleotides: TGTGCCAGCAGCCAAACAATCCGCTACGAGCAGTACTTC.

The V and J genes are TRBV7-2 and TRBJ2-7; perhaps TRBD2 as D (7 bases). V dropped 5 bases and J dropped 5 bases, with 10 bases sitting between them. Germline V CDR1 and CDR2: SGHTA, FQGNSA. The CDR3 covers 12 residues. The CDR3 loop reads CASSPGGHEQYF. CDR3 coding DNA: TGTGCCAGCAGCCCCGGGGGGCACGAGCAGTACTTC.

V usage is TRBV10-3 and J usage is TRBJ2-2, with D possibly matching TRBD1 (6 bases). The ends were cut back, 2 bases at V and 0 bases at J, with 10 bases in the middle. CDR1 and CDR2 (germline): ENHRY, SYGVKD. The CDR3 runs to 16 residues. Written as DNA, the CDR3 is TGTGCCATCAGTGAGAGGGGACATACGAACACCGGGGAGCTGTTTTTT. Its protein is CAISERGHTNTGELFF.

The chain links TRBV25-1 to TRBJ1-2; D gene unclear. The ends were cut back, 4 bases at V and 6 bases at J, with 21 bases in the middle. This CDR3 has 16 residues. The germline gives CDR1 MGHDK, CDR2 SYGVNS. CDR3 sequence (DNA): TGTGCCAGCAGTGTACCAGGTTCACAGCCACCGGATGGCTACACCTTC. Residues: CASSVPGSQPPDGYTF.

This clone was counted a few times. V gene TRBV9 combines with J gene TRBJ1-1; a possible D gene is TRBD1 (5 bases). The V gene's germline CDR1 is SGDLS and CDR2 YYNGEE. Between the trimmed V and J ends, which lost 4 bases and 5 bases, there was a span of 9 bases. The CDR3 covers 12 residues. In DNA form, the CDR3 reads TGTGCCAGCAGCCAAGACAGAACTGAAGCTTTCTTT. Amino acid sequence: CASSQDRTEAFF.

This clone was observed a handful of times. V is TRBV30 and J is TRBJ2-3; perhaps D is TRBD1 or TRBD2 (5 bases each). The CDR3 totals 15 residues. Per the germline V gene, CDR1 is GTSNPN and CDR2 is SVGIG (reference sequence). V lost 3 bases, J lost 2 bases, and 15 bases lay in between. CDR3 amino acids: CAWSVGRPNTDTQYF. DNA of the CDR3: TGTGCCTGGAGCGTGGGACGGCCGAACACAGATACGCAGTATTTT.

Here the CDR3 reads CASSPTGMGRMNTEAFF. The DNA of the CDR3 is TGCGCCAGCAGCCCGACAGGGATGGGACGGATGAACACTGAAGCTTTCTTT. This chain links TRBV4-1 with TRBJ1-1; 7 bases are a match to TRBD1. This CDR3 comprises 17 residues. From germline, CDR1 is MGHRA and CDR2 YSYEKL. V shed 4 bases, J shed 0 bases, and the junction held 11 bases outside the gene matches.

This sequence joins TRBV6-5 and TRBJ2-5; unclear D gene. The ends were cut back, 6 bases at V and 3 bases at J, with 2 bases in the middle. Looked up from germline, CDR1 is MNHEY and CDR2 is SVGAGI. The CDR3 is 10 amino acids. The CDR3 DNA sequence: TGTGCCAGCAGGAAAGAGACCCAGTACTTC. Amino acids: CASRKETQYF.

The chain uses TRBV19 and TRBJ2-2, with D possibly matching TRBD2 (6 bases). Deletions cut 7 bases from V and 7 bases from J, with 16 bases between. The CDR3 sequence is 14 residues long. From germline, CDR1 is LNHDA and CDR2 SQIVND (reference sequence). In DNA, the CDR3 is TGTGCCAGTACCCACGGAGGGTTGGGCGGGGAGCTGTTTTTT. It translates to CASTHGGLGGELFF.

The chain links TRBV7-6 to TRBJ2-3; 7 bases are shared with TRBD2. The CDR3 has 16 amino acids. Germline V gene data show CDR1 as SGHVS and CDR2 as FNYEAQ. J lost 3 bases, V lost 1 base, and 7 bases had no gene match. CDR3 amino acids: CASSLVRASGTDTQYF. In DNA form, the CDR3 reads TGTGCCAGCAGCTTAGTTCGGGCTAGCGGTACAGATACGCAGTATTTT.

This clone occurred a few times. J is TRBJ2-7 and V is TRBV25-1; the match to TRBD2 covers 7 bases. The trim removed 5 bases at V and 0 bases at J, leaving 13 bases unmatched. The length of the CDR3 is 17 residues. From germline, CDR1 is MGHDK and CDR2 SYGVNS. The CDR3 sequence is CASSSPWRGSSSYEQYF. In DNA, the CDR3 is TGTGCCAGCAGTTCCCCCTGGCGGGGGTCGAGCTCCTACGAGCAGTACTTC.